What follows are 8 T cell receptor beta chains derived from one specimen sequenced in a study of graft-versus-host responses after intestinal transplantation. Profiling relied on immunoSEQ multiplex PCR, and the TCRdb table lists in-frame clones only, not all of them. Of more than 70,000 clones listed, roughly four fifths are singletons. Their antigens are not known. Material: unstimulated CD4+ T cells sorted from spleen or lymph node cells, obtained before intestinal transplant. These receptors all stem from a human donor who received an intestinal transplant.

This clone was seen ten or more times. CDR3 coding DNA: TGTGCCAGCAGTTCAGACGGGGACATTCAGTACTTC. Translated: CASSSDGDIQYF. The V gene is TRBV28, the J gene TRBJ2-4; tentative D call: TRBD2 (5 bases). Germline CDR1 is MDHEN and CDR2 is SYDVKM. V was trimmed by 4 bases and J by 8 bases, leaving 9 bases between them. There are 12 residues in the CDR3.

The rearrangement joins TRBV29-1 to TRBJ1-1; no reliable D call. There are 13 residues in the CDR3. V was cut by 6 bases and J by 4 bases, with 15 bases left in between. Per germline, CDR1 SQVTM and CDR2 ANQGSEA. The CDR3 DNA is TGCAGCGTCCAAAGACTTGGCCGCACTGAAGCTTTCTTT. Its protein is CSVQRLGRTEAFF.

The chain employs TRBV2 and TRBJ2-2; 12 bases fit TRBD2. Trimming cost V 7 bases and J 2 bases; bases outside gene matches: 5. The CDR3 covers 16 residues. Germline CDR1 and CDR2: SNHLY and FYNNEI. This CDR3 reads CASNGLAGPNTGELFF. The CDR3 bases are TGTGCCAGCAACGGACTAGCGGGGCCCAACACCGGGGAGCTGTTTTTT.

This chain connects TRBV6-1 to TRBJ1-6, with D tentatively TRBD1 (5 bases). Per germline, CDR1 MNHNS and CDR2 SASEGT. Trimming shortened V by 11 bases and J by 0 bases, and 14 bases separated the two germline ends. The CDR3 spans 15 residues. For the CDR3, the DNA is TGTGCCGTCAGACAGTTAGGCTCCTATAATTCACCCCTCCACTTT. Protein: CAVRQLGSYNSPLHF.

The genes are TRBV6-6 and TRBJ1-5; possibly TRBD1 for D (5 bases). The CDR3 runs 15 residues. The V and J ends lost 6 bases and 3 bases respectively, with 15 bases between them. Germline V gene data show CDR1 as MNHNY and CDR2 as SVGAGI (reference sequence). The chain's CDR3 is CASRGGSGSNQPQHF. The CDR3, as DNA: TGTGCCAGCAGGGGTGGGTCAGGGTCCAATCAGCCCCAGCATTTT.

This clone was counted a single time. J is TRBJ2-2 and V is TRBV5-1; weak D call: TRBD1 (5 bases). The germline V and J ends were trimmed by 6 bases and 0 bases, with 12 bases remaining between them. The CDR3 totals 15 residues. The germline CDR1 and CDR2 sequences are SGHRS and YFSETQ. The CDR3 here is CASTPTGSNTGELFF. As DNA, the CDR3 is TGCGCCAGCACCCCCACAGGTTCGAACACCGGGGAGCTGTTTTTT.

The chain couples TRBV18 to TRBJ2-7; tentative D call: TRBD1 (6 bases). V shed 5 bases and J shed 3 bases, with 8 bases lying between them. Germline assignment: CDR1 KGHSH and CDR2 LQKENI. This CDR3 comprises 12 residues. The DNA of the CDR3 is TGTGCCAGCTCAGGACAGAACTACGAGCAGTACTTC. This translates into CASSGQNYEQYF.

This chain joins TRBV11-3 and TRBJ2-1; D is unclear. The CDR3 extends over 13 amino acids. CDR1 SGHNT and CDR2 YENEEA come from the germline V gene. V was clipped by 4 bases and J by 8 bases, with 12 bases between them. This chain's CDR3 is CASSSAVRDEQFF. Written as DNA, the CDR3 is TGTGCCAGCAGCTCAGCCGTTCGGGATGAGCAGTTCTTC.